What follows is one TCR beta chain and its context. This sample was taken from a study of blood T cell repertoires in COVID-19. The CDR3 runs 15 residues. Germline V gene sequence: CDR1 SGHRS, CDR2 YFSETQ. Trimming removed 3 bases from V and 2 bases from J; junction bases left unmatched: 7. Here immunoSEQ multiplex PCR was the method, and the copy in TCRdb shows in-frame clones only, minus some. The data contain fewer than 200,000 clones, approximately 80% of them singletons. Material: peripheral blood. The chain is built from TRBV5-1 and TRBJ2-5; the match to TRBD1 covers 7 bases. The TCR sequence derives from a man aged 60 to 69 with acute or convalescent COVID-19. The CDR3, as DNA: TGCGCCAGCAGCTCACAGACAGGGAATCAAGAGACCCAGTACTTC. Encoded protein: CASSSQTGNQETQYF.